This TCR beta chain originates from a study of blood T cell repertoires in COVID-19 (dated by TCRdb to about 2020). About the study as a whole: Samples from collaborators originated in the United States, Italy and Spain and spanned both the acute and convalescent phases of COVID-19. HLA class I and class II types, where available, came from metadata supplied by the sample provider rather than from assay-based typing. Samples came from the ongoing ImmuneRACE study (first 160 participants) plus 1,254 subjects from 6 global collaborators. The sample metadata nearly always contained a de-identified subject ID, COVID-19 status, age in years and sex. The repertoires were released in a freely available public database intended as a resource for research on the immune response to SARS-CoV-2. Subjects who had been exposed to COVID-19, were actively infected with it, or had recovered from it provided the deeply sampled blood TCRbeta repertoires that made up the dataset. The material from the prospective study consisted of cDNA or gDNA derived from T cells, B-cell-depleted T cells, or PBMCs. Summary of the overall study and its limitations: The quantity of clinical and demographic metadata differed by source and by participant and was supplied without curation.

Spanning cysteine to phenylalanine, the CDR3 consists of 12 amino acids. The only DNA kept is the CDR3, 36 bases in frame from the first base. Relative to germline, V is 5 bases shorter and J is 7 bases shorter, with 12 bases between their ends. CDR1 and CDR2, per the germline V gene (reference sequence), are SGHNT and YYREEE. Points on this clone: This receptor's antigen is unknown. Base qualities are not at hand, and no much larger clone is one base apart.

Each collaborating institution followed its own protocols to collect whole blood in K2EDTA tubes. Collaborator samples were shipped for TCRbeta analysis as frozen whole blood, isolated PBMCs, or DNA extracted from either sample type. TCRbeta CDR3 regions were amplified from genomic DNA by means of the immunoSEQ Assay, a bias-controlled multiplex PCR. In the paper's pipeline: The number of nucleated cells in each sample was estimated from the amplification of reference gene primers within the assay. Sequence reads were collapsed and filtered to measure the absolute abundance of every unique TCRbeta CDR3 rearrangement. For each sample, productive Simpson clonality was calculated as the square root of Simpson's diversity index over productive rearrangements. The clones in this table, taken by TCRdb from immuneACCESS, are in-frame only. Not every clone is retained; where verified, under half of the shortfall comes from an unresolved V gene, and the cause of the rest is unknown. V and J calls plus clone size are reproduced from that table; the DNA served to infer D and trimming. The table for this sample lists approximately 140,000 clones; almost 85% of them were counted only once. Over 1.1% of the sample is held by the ten biggest clonotypes.

The chain uses TRBV5-4 and TRBJ1-2; confidence is insufficient to name the D gene. This sequence originates from a man aged 60 to 69 with acute or convalescent COVID-19. Specimen: peripheral blood. The CDR3 protein: CASSSLRGGYTF. The DNA is as follows: TGTGCCAGCAGTAGCCTACGGGGTGGCTACACCTTC.